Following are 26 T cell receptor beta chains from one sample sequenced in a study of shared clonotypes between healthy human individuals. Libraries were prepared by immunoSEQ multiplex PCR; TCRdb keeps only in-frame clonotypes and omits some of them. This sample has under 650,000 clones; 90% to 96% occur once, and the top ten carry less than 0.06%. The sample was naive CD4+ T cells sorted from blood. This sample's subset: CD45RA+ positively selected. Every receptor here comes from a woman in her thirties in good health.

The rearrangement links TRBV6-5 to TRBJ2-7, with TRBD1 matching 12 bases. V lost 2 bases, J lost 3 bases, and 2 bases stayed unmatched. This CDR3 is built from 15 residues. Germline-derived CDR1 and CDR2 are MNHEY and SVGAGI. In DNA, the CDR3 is TGTGCCAGCAGTTACGGGACAGGGGGCTACTACGAGCAGTACTTC. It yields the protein CASSYGTGGYYEQYF.

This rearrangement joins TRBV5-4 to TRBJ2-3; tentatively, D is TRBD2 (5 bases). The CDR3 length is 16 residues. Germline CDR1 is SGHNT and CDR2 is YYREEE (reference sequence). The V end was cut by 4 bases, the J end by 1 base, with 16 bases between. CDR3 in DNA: TGTGCCAGCAGCGCGGGCCCCCTTGGCGGCACAGATACGCAGTATTTT. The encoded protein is CASSAGPLGGTDTQYF.

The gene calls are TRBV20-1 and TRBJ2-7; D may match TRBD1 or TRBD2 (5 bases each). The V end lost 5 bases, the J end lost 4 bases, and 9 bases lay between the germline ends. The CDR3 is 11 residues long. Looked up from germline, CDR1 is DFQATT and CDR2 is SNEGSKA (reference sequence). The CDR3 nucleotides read TGCAGTGCTGGGGGAGTGTACGAGCAGTACTTC. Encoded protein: CSAGGVYEQYF.

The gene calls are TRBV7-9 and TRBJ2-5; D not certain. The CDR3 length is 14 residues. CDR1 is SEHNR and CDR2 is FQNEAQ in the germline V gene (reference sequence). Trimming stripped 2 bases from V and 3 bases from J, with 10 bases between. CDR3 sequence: CASSLTRAEETQYF. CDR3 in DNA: TGTGCCAGCAGCTTAACCCGGGCCGAAGAGACCCAGTACTTC. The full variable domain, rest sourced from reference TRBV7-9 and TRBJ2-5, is DTGVSQNPRHKITKRGQNVTFRCDPISEHNRLYWYRQTLGQGPEFLTYFQNEAQLEKSRLLSDRFSAERPKGSFSTLEIQRTEQGDSAMYLCASSLTRAEETQYFGPGTRLLVL.

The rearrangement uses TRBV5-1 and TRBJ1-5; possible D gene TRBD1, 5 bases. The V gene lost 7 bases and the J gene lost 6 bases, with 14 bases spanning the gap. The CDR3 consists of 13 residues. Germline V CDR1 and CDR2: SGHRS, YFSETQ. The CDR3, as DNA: TGCGCCAGCTCTCCCAGGGTTGGTCAGCCCCAGCATTTT. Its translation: CASSPRVGQPQHF.

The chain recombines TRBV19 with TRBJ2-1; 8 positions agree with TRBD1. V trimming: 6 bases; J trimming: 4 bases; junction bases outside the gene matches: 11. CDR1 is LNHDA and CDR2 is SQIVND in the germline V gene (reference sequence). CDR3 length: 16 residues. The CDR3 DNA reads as TGTGCCAGTAGCAATCGTGGACAGGGACCTTACAATGAGCAGTTCTTC. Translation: CASSNRGQGPYNEQFF.

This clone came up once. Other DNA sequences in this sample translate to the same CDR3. CDR3 amino acids: CASRVAGAYEQYF. The CDR3 nucleotides are TGTGCCAGCAGGGTAGCGGGAGCCTACGAGCAGTACTTC. The chain uses TRBV2 and TRBJ2-7; 9 bases map to TRBD2. With V trimmed by 6 bases and J by 2 bases, 2 bases remained unmatched. There are 13 residues in the CDR3. Germline V gene sequence: CDR1 SNHLY, CDR2 FYNNEI.

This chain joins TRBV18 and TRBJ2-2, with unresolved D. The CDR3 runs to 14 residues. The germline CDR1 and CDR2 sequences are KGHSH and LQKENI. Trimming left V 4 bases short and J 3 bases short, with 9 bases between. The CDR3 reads CASSQGLDTGELFF. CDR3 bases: TGTGCCAGCTCACAAGGGTTGGACACCGGGGAGCTGTTTTTT.

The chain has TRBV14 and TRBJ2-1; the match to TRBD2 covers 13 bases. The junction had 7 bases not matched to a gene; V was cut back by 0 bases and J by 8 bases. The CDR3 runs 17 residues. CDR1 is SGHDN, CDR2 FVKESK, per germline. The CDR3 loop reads CASSQDAGLAGVYEQFF. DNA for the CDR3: TGTGCCAGCAGCCAAGATGCCGGACTAGCGGGAGTATATGAGCAGTTCTTC.

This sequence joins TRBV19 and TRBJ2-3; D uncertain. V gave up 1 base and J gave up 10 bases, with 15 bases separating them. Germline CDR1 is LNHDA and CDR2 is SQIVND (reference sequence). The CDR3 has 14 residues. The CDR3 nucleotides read TGTGCCAGTAGTATAGTTCTGTTTCACCAGGCGCAGTATTTT. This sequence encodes CASSIVLFHQAQYF.

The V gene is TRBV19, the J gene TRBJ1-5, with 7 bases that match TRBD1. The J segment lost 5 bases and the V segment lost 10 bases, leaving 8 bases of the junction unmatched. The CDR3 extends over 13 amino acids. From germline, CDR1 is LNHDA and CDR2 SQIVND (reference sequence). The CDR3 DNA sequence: TGTGCCACCGGCACAGGGGACTATCAGCCCCAGCATTTT. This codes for CATGTGDYQPQHF.

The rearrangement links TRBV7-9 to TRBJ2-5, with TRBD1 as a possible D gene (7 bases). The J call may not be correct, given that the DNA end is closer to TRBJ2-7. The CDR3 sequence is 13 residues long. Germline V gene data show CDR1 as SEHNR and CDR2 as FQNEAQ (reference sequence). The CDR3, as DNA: TGTGCCAGCAGCTTACGACAGGGAGGCGAGCAGTACTTC. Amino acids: CASSLRQGGEQYF.

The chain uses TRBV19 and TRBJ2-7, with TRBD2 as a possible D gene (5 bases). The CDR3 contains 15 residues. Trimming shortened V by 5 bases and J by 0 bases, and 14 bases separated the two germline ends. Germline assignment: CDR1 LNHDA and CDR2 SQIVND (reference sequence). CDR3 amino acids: CASSLEVVSSYEQYF. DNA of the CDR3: TGTGCCAGTAGTTTGGAGGTGGTCAGCTCCTACGAGCAGTACTTC.

The CDR3 region has the DNA TGTGCCGGACGACAGAGACCTAATGAAAAACTGTTTTTT. Translated, it gives CAGRQRPNEKLFF. The gene calls are TRBV28 and TRBJ1-4; TRBD1 might be the D (5 bases). V lost 11 bases and J 3 bases, leaving 13 bases between the germline ends. The germline V gene encodes CDR1 MDHEN and CDR2 SYDVKM. This CDR3 region has 13 residues.

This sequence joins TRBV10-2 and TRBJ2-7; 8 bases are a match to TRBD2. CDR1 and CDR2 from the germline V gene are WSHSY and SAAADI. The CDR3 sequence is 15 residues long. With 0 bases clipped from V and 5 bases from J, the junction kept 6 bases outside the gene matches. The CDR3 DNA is TGCGCCAGCAGTGAGTCGGCGGGAGGCCTTAACGAGCAGTACTTC. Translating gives CASSESAGGLNEQYF.

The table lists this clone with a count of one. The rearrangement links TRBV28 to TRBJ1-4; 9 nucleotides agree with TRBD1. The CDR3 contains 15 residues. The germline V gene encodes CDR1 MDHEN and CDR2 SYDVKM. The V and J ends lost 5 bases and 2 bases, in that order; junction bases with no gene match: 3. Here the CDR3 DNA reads TGTGCCAGCAGTCCCACAGGGGGCACTAATGAAAAACTGTTTTTT. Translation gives CASSPTGGTNEKLFF.

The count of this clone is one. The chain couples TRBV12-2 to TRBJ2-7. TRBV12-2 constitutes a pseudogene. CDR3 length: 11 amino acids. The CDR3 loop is CASRNSHEQYF. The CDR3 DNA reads TGTGCAAGTCGAAATTCCCACGAGCAGTACTTC.

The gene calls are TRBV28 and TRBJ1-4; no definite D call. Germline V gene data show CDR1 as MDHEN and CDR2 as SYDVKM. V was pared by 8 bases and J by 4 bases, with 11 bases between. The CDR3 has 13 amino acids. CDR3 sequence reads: CASAIIDNEKLFF. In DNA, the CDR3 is TGTGCCAGCGCGATAATTGATAATGAAAAACTGTTTTTT.

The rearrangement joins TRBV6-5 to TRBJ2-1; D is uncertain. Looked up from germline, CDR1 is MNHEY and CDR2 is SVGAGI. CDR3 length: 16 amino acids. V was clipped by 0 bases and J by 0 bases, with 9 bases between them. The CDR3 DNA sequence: TGTGCCAGCAGTTACTCTCGGATTAGCTCCTACAATGAGCAGTTCTTC. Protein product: CASSYSRISSYNEQFF.

The chain's CDR3 is CASSVEGAGNTIYF. The DNA of the CDR3 is TGTGCCAGCAGTGTGGAGGGGGCTGGAAACACCATATATTTT. The V call is TRBV2, the J call TRBJ1-3, with a possible D match to TRBD1 (6 bases). This CDR3 region has 14 residues. The germline gives CDR1 SNHLY, CDR2 FYNNEI. Deletions cut 4 bases from V and 2 bases from J, with 9 bases between.

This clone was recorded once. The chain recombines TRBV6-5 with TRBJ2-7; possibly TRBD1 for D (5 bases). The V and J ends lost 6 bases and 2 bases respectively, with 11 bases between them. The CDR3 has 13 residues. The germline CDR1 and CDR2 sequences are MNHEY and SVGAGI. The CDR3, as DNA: TGTGCCAGCAGGGCAGGGTCAACCTACGAGCAGTACTTC. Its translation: CASRAGSTYEQYF.

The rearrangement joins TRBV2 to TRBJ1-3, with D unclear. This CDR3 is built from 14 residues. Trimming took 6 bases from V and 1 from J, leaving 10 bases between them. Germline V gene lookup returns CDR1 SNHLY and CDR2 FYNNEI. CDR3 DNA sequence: TGTGCCAGCAGCACGCTAGGGTCTGGAAACACCATATATTTT. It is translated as CASSTLGSGNTIYF.

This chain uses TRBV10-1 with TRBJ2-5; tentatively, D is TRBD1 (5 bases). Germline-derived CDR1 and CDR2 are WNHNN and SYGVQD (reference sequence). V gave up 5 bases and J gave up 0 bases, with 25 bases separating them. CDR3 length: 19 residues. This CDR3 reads CASSKGVDSARGYQETQYF. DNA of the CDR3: TGCGCCAGCAGTAAAGGGGTAGACAGTGCTAGGGGATACCAAGAGACCCAGTACTTC.

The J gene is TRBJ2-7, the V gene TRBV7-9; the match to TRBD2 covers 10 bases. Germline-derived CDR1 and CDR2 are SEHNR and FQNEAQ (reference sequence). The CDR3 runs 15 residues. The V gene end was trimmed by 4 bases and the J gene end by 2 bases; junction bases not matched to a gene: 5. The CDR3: CASSYRTSGTYEQYF. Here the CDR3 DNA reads TGTGCCAGCAGCTACAGGACTAGCGGTACCTACGAGCAGTACTTC. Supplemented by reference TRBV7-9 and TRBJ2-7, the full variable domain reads DTGVSQNPRHKITKRGQNVTFRCDPISEHNRLYWYRQTLGQGPEFLTYFQNEAQLEKSRLLSDRFSAERPKGSFSTLEIQRTEQGDSAMYLCASSYRTSGTYEQYFGPGTRLTVT.

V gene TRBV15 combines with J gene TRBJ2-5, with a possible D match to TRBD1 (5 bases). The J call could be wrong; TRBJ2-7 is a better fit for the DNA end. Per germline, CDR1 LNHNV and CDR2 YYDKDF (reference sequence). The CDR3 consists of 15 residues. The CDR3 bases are TGTGCCACCAGCAGAGATCCCCCTTCCAGGGCCGAGCAGTACTTC. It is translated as CATSRDPPSRAEQYF.

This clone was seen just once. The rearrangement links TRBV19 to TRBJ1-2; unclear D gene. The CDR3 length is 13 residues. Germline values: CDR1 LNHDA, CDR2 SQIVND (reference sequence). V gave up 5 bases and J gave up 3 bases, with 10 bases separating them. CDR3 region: CASSPQEDYGYTF. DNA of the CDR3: TGTGCCAGTAGTCCCCAGGAAGACTATGGCTACACCTTC. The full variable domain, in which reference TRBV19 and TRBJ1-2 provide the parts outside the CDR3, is DGGITQSPKYLFRKEGQNVTLSCEQNLNHDAMYWYRQDPGQGLRLIYYSQIVNDFQKGDIAEGYSVSREKKESFPLTVTSAQKNPTAFYLCASSPQEDYGYTFGSGTRLTVV.